The clone carrying this T cell receptor (beta chain) was seen only a few times. The antigen is not known. For the second PCR, which ran for roughly 7 to 11 cycles, a sample-barcoded 5' primer and a J-beta primer mix were used. A tag from a template-switch adaptor with 12 random nucleotides marked each cDNA molecule. TCRdb processed the 5' RACE reads anew with MiXCR; each CDR3 protein has one entry. The sample lists roughly 730,000 distinct CDR3 sequences; just over 55% were seen once. CDR1 and CDR2 from the germline V gene are MNHEY and SVGEGT. The CDR3 length is 11 residues. Trimming took off 6 bases at V and 1 base at J, with 4 bases between the two ends. The data derive from a study of blood T cells in healthy people across ages. Study-wide findings and caveats: Roughly linear age-related decline in beta diversity appeared, significant by age roughly 40. Estimates of total diversity, which came from one million sequenced T cells, were considered to be underestimates. A strong correlation was found between TCR beta diversity and the percentage of naive T cells.

This TCR was sampled from a man aged 35 to 55 in good health. Source material: blood. V gene TRBV6-2 or TRBV6-3 combines with J gene TRBJ2-7; D is uncertain. CDR3 in DNA: TGTGCCAGCAGGGCTTCCTACGAGCAGTACTTC. Translation gives CASRASYEQYF.